The rows below give T cell receptor beta chains drawn from one sample of a study of T cell responses to AZD1222 COVID-19 vaccine. The table came from immunoSEQ multiplex PCR; TCRdb's copy has only in-frame clones and leaves some out. This sample has 150,000 to 200,000 clones, with 87% found just once. The material was peripheral blood, obtained on day 0 of MenACWY control vaccination. The receptor source for this set is an adult in good health. The CDR3 runs from the conserved cysteine through the conserved F or W. A D gene is named only where the DNA matches it firmly. Not all rows give a size; the values are once, few, many and, for expanded clones, a class.

D | J | V | size | DNA | CDR3
. | TRBJ1-1 | TRBV7-3 | . | TGTGCCAGCAGCCAAAACCAAAACACTGAAGCTTTCTTT | CASSQNQNTEAFF
. | TRBJ1-5 | TRBV10-3 | few | TGTGCCATCAGTCCTTCTGAAAGCAATCAGCCCCAGCATTTT | CAISPSESNQPQHF
. | TRBJ1-1 | TRBV7-6 | . | TGTGCCAGCAGCTTATACCTGAACACTGAAGCTTTCTTT | CASSLYLNTEAFF
. | TRBJ1-1 | TRBV6-5 | . | TGTGCCAGCAGTCTTAAAGCGAATACTGAAGCTTTCTTT | CASSLKANTEAFF
. | TRBJ1-5 | TRBV29-1 | . | TGCAGCGTGCAGAGCAATCAGCCCCAGCATTTT | CSVQSNQPQHF
. | TRBJ2-2 | TRBV25-1 | . | TGTGCCAGCAGTGAAGGAAGGGGTCGTGACACCGGGGAGCTGTTTTTT | CASSEGRGRDTGELFF
. | TRBJ1-1 | TRBV3-1/TRBV3-2 | . | TGTGCCAGCAGCCGTGGGGGGGGCACTGAAGCTTTCTTT | CASSRGGGTEAFF
. | TRBJ1-2 | TRBV11-2 | . | TGTGCCAGCAGCTTAGATGGGGTCGGTGACTATGGCTACACCTTC | CASSLDGVGDYGYTF
. | TRBJ1-2 | TRBV7-9 | . | TGTGCCAGCAGCCCCGGGGTGGGGGACTATGGCTACACCTTC | CASSPGVGDYGYTF
TRBD2 | TRBJ2-5 | TRBV9 | . | TGTGCCAGCAGCGCTACTAGCGGGAGCAAGCGGGAGACCCAGTACTTC | CASSATSGSKRETQYF
TRBD1 | TRBJ1-4 | TRBV7-9 | . | TGTGCCAGCAGCTTACCTCAGGGGGCTAATGAAAAACTGTTTTTT | CASSLPQGANEKLFF
TRBD1 | TRBJ2-7 | TRBV3-1/TRBV3-2 | . | TGTGCCAGCAGCTTAGATGGACAGGGGGTTAGGGAGCAGTACTTC | CASSLDGQGVREQYF
. | TRBJ1-2 | TRBV12-3/TRBV12-4 | few | TGTGCCAGCAGTAGGGACGGAAAATATGGCTACACCTTC | CASSRDGKYGYTF
TRBD1 | TRBJ1-2 | TRBV27 | . | TGTGCCAGCAGTTCGGGGACAGACTATGGCTACACCTTC | CASSSGTDYGYTF
. | TRBJ1-1 | TRBV7-9 | few | TGTGCCAGCAGCTTAGTAACAGGAGTGAACACTGAAGCTTTCTTT | CASSLVTGVNTEAFF
TRBD2 | TRBJ2-3 | TRBV2 | . | TGTGCCAGCAGTTTCACTAGCGGGACCCGAGATACGCAGTATTTT | CASSFTSGTRDTQYF
. | TRBJ2-3 | TRBV4-3 | . | TGCGCCAGCAGCCAAGATTACTTTCAATGGAATTCAGATACGCAGTATTTT | CASSQDYFQWNSDTQYF
. | TRBJ2-2 | TRBV4-1 | . | TGCGCCAGCAGCCAAGAGTTCGGGGGTGCCGGGGAGCTGTTTTTT | CASSQEFGGAGELFF
TRBD1 | TRBJ2-7 | TRBV4-1 | once | TGCGCCAGCAGCCTCGGACAGGTTAAAAGGTACGAGCAGTACTTC | CASSLGQVKRYEQYF
. | TRBJ1-4 | TRBV28 | . | TGTGCCAGCAGACCCGACGGCCCGGGGCAGGATGAAAAACTGTTTTTT | CASRPDGPGQDEKLFF
. | TRBJ2-3 | TRBV29-1 | . | TGCAGCGGACGGGACACCACGCAGTATTTT | CSGRDTTQYF
. | TRBJ1-1 | TRBV11-3 | . | TGTGCCAGCAGCTTGGGACACCAGAACACTGAAGCTTTCTTT | CASSLGHQNTEAFF
TRBD1 | TRBJ2-1 | TRBV30 | . | TGTGCCTGGAGTTACGTGGGACAGGGTTTGTATGAGCAGTTCTTC | CAWSYVGQGLYEQFF
. | TRBJ1-2 | TRBV5-6 | few | TGTGCCAGCAGCTTTAGGGAGAATGGCTACACCTTC | CASSFRENGYTF
. | TRBJ2-1 | TRBV7-9 | . | TGTGCCAGCAGCTTAGTGGCCCCCCCACACAATGAGCAGTTCTTC | CASSLVAPPHNEQFF
TRBD1 | TRBJ1-1 | TRBV30 | once | TGTGCCTGGAAACCCATTGGGGGGGACAGGGTTAACACTGAAGCTTTCTTT | CAWKPIGGDRVNTEAFF
. | TRBJ1-5 | TRBV28 | once | TGTGCCAGCAGTTTTCTAGGGAATCAGCCCCAGCATTTT | CASSFLGNQPQHF
. | TRBJ2-3 | TRBV4-1 | . | TGCGCCAGCAGCCAAAACTCCGGAAGAAGCACAGATACGCAGTATTTT | CASSQNSGRSTDTQYF
TRBD1 | TRBJ1-3 | TRBV5-6 | . | TGTGCCAGCAGCTCTCCTACGGACAGGTCCGGAAACACCATATATTTT | CASSSPTDRSGNTIYF
TRBD1 | TRBJ1-3 | TRBV7-9 | once | TGTGCCAGCAGCTCAACAGGGGTCAGAGGAAACACCATATATTTT | CASSSTGVRGNTIYF
. | TRBJ1-4 | TRBV2 | . | TGTGCCACCACCTCGTCCCGGTTGGGACGGGAAAAACTGTTTTTT | CATTSSRLGREKLFF
. | TRBJ2-7 | TRBV7-9 | . | TGTGCCAGCAGCCCGTCGGGCTACGAGCAGTACTTC | CASSPSGYEQYF
. | TRBJ2-2 | TRBV7-9 | few | TGTGCCAGCAGCCCCGACAGGTACACCGGGGAGCTGTTTTTT | CASSPDRYTGELFF
. | TRBJ2-2 | TRBV30 | . | TGTGCCTGGAAAGGGCAGGGCACCGGGGAGCTGTTTTTT | CAWKGQGTGELFF
. | TRBJ1-2 | TRBV9 | . | TGTGCCAGCAGCGTAGAAGACAGCTATGGCTACACCTTC | CASSVEDSYGYTF